One sample yielded the 19 T cell receptor beta chains listed below, sequenced in a study of T cell clonality in common variable immunodeficiency. Repertoires were generated with immunoSEQ multiplex PCR, while TCRdb's copy carries only in-frame clones and drops some. Found here are approximately 44,000 clones, no singletons; the ten largest cover about 10%. The sequenced sample consisted of peripheral blood mononuclear cells. The receptors were gathered from a person aged 18 to 70 in good health.

The sample holds many counts of this clone. Read coverage stops 3 residues before the CDR3 terminus; the germline J gene supplies the remainder. J is TRBJ2-1 and V is TRBV7-2; 10 bases map to TRBD2. Germline CDR1 and CDR2: SGHTA and FQGNSA. This CDR3 region has 15 residues. The junction had 0 bases not matched to a gene; V was cut back by 0 bases and J by 4 bases. The DNA read from the CDR3 is TGTGCCAGCAGCTTAGCTAGCGGGGGGTACAATGAG. Encoded protein: CASSLASGGYNE. The full CDR3 reads CASSLASGGYNEQFF.

This clone has ten or more counts. Read coverage stops 3 residues before the CDR3 terminus; the germline J gene supplies the remainder. V gene TRBV5-5 combines with J gene TRBJ1-4; the D gene is possibly TRBD1 (6 bases). Per germline, CDR1 SGHKS and CDR2 YYEKEE (reference sequence). CDR3 length: 14 amino acids. Trimming took off 0 bases at V and 5 bases at J, with 8 bases between the two ends. CDR3 amino acids: CASSLAGANEKLFF. The DNA read from the CDR3 is TGTGCCAGCAGCTTGGCAGGGGCGAATGAAAAA.

This clone occurred many times. The read halts 3 residues ahead of the CDR3 end, with the missing end drawn from the germline J gene. V and J are TRBV4-2 and TRBJ2-2; a weak D match, TRBD1 (5 bases). Trimming pared 1 base from V and 2 bases from J, leaving 11 bases between. CDR1 LGHNA and CDR2 YNFKEQ come from the germline V gene. CDR3 size: 16 residues. The DNA read from the CDR3 is TGTGCCAGCAGCCAAGTATTAGGGGCCAACACCGGGGAG. This translates into CASSQVLGANTGE. The full-length CDR3 reads as CASSQVLGANTGELFF.

On this clone itself: The read terminates 3 residues before the CDR3 end, so the remaining end is supplied by the germline J gene. V is TRBV7-9 and J is TRBJ2-7; 8 nucleotides align to TRBD1. The CDR3 is 13 residues long. The trim removed 5 bases at V and 2 bases at J, leaving 2 bases unmatched. Germline CDR1 and CDR2: SEHNR and FQNEAQ (reference sequence). This CDR3 is CASSPDRAYEQYF. The covered CDR3 bases are TGTGCCAGCAGCCCGGACAGGGCCTACGAG.

This clone was observed at least ten times. The read halts 3 residues ahead of the CDR3 end, with the missing end drawn from the germline J gene. The gene calls are TRBV29-1 and TRBJ2-7; D might be TRBD1 (6 bases). CDR1 and CDR2 from the germline V gene are SQVTM and ANQGSEA. Trimming pared 7 bases from V and 4 bases from J, leaving 29 bases between. The CDR3 has 17 residues. Incomplete CDR3 DNA: TGCAGCGCTGCTCTTGGCGGAAAGGGGACATCGGGATACGAG. This gives the protein CSAALGGKGTSGYE. The entire CDR3 is CSAALGGKGTSGYEQYF.

This clone was observed many times. The CDR3 extends 3 residues past the end of the read, so its final part is completed from the germline J gene. The genes are TRBV28 and TRBJ1-1, with D unclear. Trimming stripped 3 bases from V and 0 bases from J, with 2 bases between. The germline CDR1 and CDR2 sequences are MDHEN and SYDVKM. The CDR3 runs 12 residues. Here the CDR3 reads CASSFMNTEAFF. The part of the CDR3 DNA that was read is TGTGCCAGCAGTTTTATGAACACTGAA.

This clone was seen ten or more times. The read comes to an end 3 residues before the CDR3 does, leaving the germline J gene to fill in the end. This chain uses TRBV20-1 with TRBJ2-2; possible D gene TRBD1, 6 bases. V lost 2 bases and J lost 5, with 15 bases in between. CDR1 is DFQATT and CDR2 is SNEGSKA in the germline V gene (reference sequence). The CDR3 contains 15 residues. The CDR3 loop reads CSARKPRGRTGELFF. CDR3 DNA, as far as it was read: TGCAGTGCTAGAAAACCCAGGGGACGAACCGGGGAG.

This clone was detected many times. From the germline J gene comes the end of the CDR3, since the read stops 3 residues before it. V gene TRBV14 combines with J gene TRBJ1-1; the D is unclear. V lost 1 base, J lost 0 bases, and 9 bases lay in between. This CDR3 has 15 residues. The V gene's germline CDR1 is SGHDN and CDR2 FVKESK. The DNA read from the CDR3 is TGTGCCAGCAGCCAAGGAGAGGCCATGAACACTGAA. As protein: CASSQGEAMNTE. The whole CDR3 is CASSQGEAMNTEAFF.

This clone was recorded at least ten times. The CDR3 end falls 3 residues outside the read, so it is completed with the germline J gene. The rearrangement links TRBV27 to TRBJ1-6; D is unclear. Trimming took off 1 base at V and 7 bases at J, with 17 bases between the two ends. This CDR3 has 17 residues. Per the germline V gene, CDR1 is MNHEY and CDR2 is SMNVEV (reference sequence). CDR3 protein: CASSLFPSTERNSPLHF. The part of the CDR3 DNA that was read is TGTGCCAGCAGTTTATTTCCCAGTACAGAACGGAATTCACCC.

This clone has a count of ten or more. The read is 3 residues too short to cover the CDR3 end, so that end is filled in from the germline J gene. The genes are TRBV19 and TRBJ2-7, with D perhaps TRBD2 (5 bases). Germline V lookup: CDR1 LNHDA, CDR2 SQIVND (reference sequence). The CDR3 extends over 12 amino acids. Trimming cost V 4 bases and J 3 bases, with 7 bases left between them. CDR3: CASSTGVYEQYF. The covered CDR3 bases are TGTGCCAGTAGTACCGGGGTCTACGAG.

In its sample, this clone was seen many times. The read halts 3 residues ahead of the CDR3 end, with the missing end drawn from the germline J gene. The chain couples TRBV2 to TRBJ2-1; 11 bases are shared with TRBD2. J was trimmed by 2 bases and V by 6 bases; bases with no gene match: 6. The germline gives CDR1 SNHLY, CDR2 FYNNEI. The CDR3 extends over 16 amino acids. The CDR3 loop reads CASRGRLAGTYNEQFF. Incomplete CDR3 DNA: TGTGCCAGCAGGGGGAGACTAGCGGGGACCTACAATGAG.

This clone appeared many times. Read data end 3 residues before the CDR3 end; the end is taken from the germline J gene. Other DNA sequences of this sample code for an identical CDR3. The genes are TRBV19 and TRBJ1-1; 10 positions match TRBD1. Per germline, CDR1 LNHDA and CDR2 SQIVND (reference sequence). The CDR3 length is 13 residues. Losses at the gene ends were 7 bases for V and 4 bases for J; bases not matched to a gene: 3. The part of the CDR3 DNA that was read is TGTGCCAGTATCCGGACAGGGGGCACTGAA. Translated, it gives CASIRTGGTE. The full CDR3 protein reads CASIRTGGTEAFF.

Many counts were recorded for this clone. The read stops 3 residues short of the end of the CDR3; the missing end is completed from the germline J gene. The genes are TRBV19 and TRBJ1-1; D possibly corresponds to TRBD1 (6 bases). Germline assignment: CDR1 LNHDA and CDR2 SQIVND (reference sequence). The CDR3 totals 14 residues. The ends were cut back, 3 bases at V and 0 bases at J, with 8 bases in the middle. The CDR3: CASSIGQMNTEAFF. The covered CDR3 bases are TGTGCCAGTAGTATTGGACAGATGAACACTGAA.

This clone was detected many times. The CDR3 end is not reached by the read, which stops 3 residues before it; the germline J gene fills it in. This chain joins TRBV7-8 and TRBJ2-2, with a tentative D call TRBD1 (6 bases). The V gene lost 5 bases and the J gene lost 4 bases, with 14 bases spanning the gap. This CDR3 comprises 15 residues. Looked up from germline, CDR1 is SGHVS and CDR2 is FQNEAQ. CDR3 residues: CASSPQGRSTGELFF. CDR3 bases read: TGTGCCAGCAGCCCACAGGGAAGGAGCACCGGGGAG. The variable domain in full, completed from reference TRBV7-8 and TRBJ2-2, reads GAGVSQSPRYKVAKRGQDVALRCDPISGHVSLFWYQQALGQGPEFLTYFQNEAQLDKSGLPSDRFFAERPEGSVSTLKIQRTQQEDSAVYLCASSPQGRSTGELFFGEGSRLTVL.

This clone was observed many times. The observed sequence ends 3 residues before the CDR3 terminus, with the missing tail filled in from the germline J gene. This chain joins TRBV7-8 and TRBJ2-1; D call uncertain. Per germline, CDR1 SGHVS and CDR2 FQNEAQ. Trimming shortened V by 2 bases and J by 0 bases, and 11 bases separated the two germline ends. This CDR3 spans 16 amino acids. The sequenced CDR3 bases are TGTGCCAGCAGCTTAACAAGCGACCTCTCCTACAATGAG. The encoded protein is CASSLTSDLSYNE. Given in full, the CDR3 is CASSLTSDLSYNEQFF.

In this sample, this clone turned up many times. The chain's CDR3 is CATSGQGLNTEAFF. The CDR3 bases that were read are TGTGCCACCTCAGGACAGGGCCTGAACACTGAA. This chain uses TRBV10-3 with TRBJ1-1; 8 bases map to TRBD1. The read halts 3 residues ahead of the CDR3 end, with the missing end drawn from the germline J gene. Germline V gene lookup returns CDR1 ENHRY and CDR2 SYGVKD. The CDR3 has 14 residues. Trimming at V came to 10 bases and at J to 0 bases, leaving 7 bases not matched to a gene.

This clone was observed many times. At one boundary the junction diverges from the germline segment, which might be a read error. The sequenced fragment ends 3 residues before the CDR3 boundary, so the rest is inferred from the germline J gene. The V call is TRBV20-1, the J call TRBJ2-2; the match to TRBD1 covers 10 bases. The CDR3 length is 16 residues. Germline V gene data show CDR1 as DFQATT and CDR2 as SNEGSKA (reference sequence). The CDR3 sequence: CSARDPTGGDTGKLFF. The CDR3 DNA, read in part, is TGCAGTGCTAGAGATCCGACAGGGGGCGACACCGGGAAG.

Notes on this clone: Read data end 3 residues before the CDR3 end; the end is taken from the germline J gene. The chain joins TRBV7-9 to TRBJ1-3; a possible D gene is TRBD1 (6 bases). The length of the CDR3 is 14 residues. Germline-derived CDR1 and CDR2 are SEHNR and FQNEAQ (reference sequence). Deletions cut 11 bases from V and 5 bases from J, with 19 bases between. CDR3 bases read: TGTGCCGTAGGGGGGGCAGTCGGGAGAAACACC. It translates to CAVGGAVGRNT. The full CDR3 protein is CAVGGAVGRNTIYF.

This clone was recorded at least ten times. The read terminates 3 residues before the CDR3 end, so the remaining end is supplied by the germline J gene. The chain is built from TRBV11-2 and TRBJ2-5; the D gene is possibly TRBD2 (5 bases). V dropped 1 base and J dropped 5 bases, with 14 bases sitting between them. The CDR3 loop spans 15 amino acids. Germline CDR1 SGHAT, CDR2 FQNNGV. CDR3 bases read: TGTGCCAGCAGCTTAGTTCCAGGCTCGGGGGAGACC. Translated: CASSLVPGSGET. The full CDR3 reads CASSLVPGSGETQYF. The variable domain in full, with the rest retrieved from reference TRBV11-2 and TRBJ2-5, is EAGVAQSPRYKIIEKRQSVAFWCNPISGHATLYWYQQILGQGPKLLIQFQNNGVVDDSQLPKDRFSAERLKGVDSTLKIQPAKLEDSAVYLCASSLVPGSGETQYFGPGTRLLVL.